This T cell receptor (beta chain) appears in the sequencing data of a study of cytomegalovirus exposure and HLA in healthy donors (dated by TCRdb to the late 2010s). About the study as a whole: According to an earlier analysis of 550 to 750 of the donors, about 170 million T cells yielded roughly 110 million unique TCR beta sequences and about 300 Gb of sequence data. The study aimed to test whether signatures of past pathogen exposure could be identified by cataloging public T cell receptors. Roughly five DR-DQ haplotypes were handled as single units for association and clustering because linkage in the cohort was strong. Donor age, sex, ethnicity and CMV serostatus were collected together with the repertoire data. Genome-wide SNP genotypes for about 65% of the 666 donors were used in a later genetic analysis, which treated that subset as a discovery cohort. Of the approximately 400 genotyped donors, roughly 80% fell in the genetic ancestry cluster associated with self-reported Caucasian donors. In the later analysis, no new phenotypic data were used to find candidate immune exposures; instead, reliance was placed on TCR beta sequences and their occurrence across donors. In addition to the first cohort of around 670 subjects, a separate validation cohort of about 120 different subjects was used. An earlier analysis of more than 450 of the donors used high-throughput TCR beta sequencing to judge whether each TCR beta V gene segment behaved as functional or pseudogenic. To predict cytomegalovirus infection status, the study brought together high-throughput TCR immunosequencing, statistical association of individual TCRs with disease status, and machine learning. Approximately 310 gigabases of sequencing data and approximately 85 million unique TCR sequences were included in an early release covering over 600 HLA-typed donors. Every discovery cohort repertoire had been produced on one sequencing platform. The T cell repertoires of some 670 subjects were profiled by immunosequencing and related to cytomegalovirus serostatus. Typing coverage differed by locus: A, B, C, DRB1 and DQB1 were typed in about 629-640 donors, DQA1 in around 500, DPA1 in some 570, and DPB1 in just under 480. Among under 450 genotyped donors of the cohort, an average of around 240,000 unique TCR beta nucleotide sequences were sequenced per donor, roughly a sixth of them non-productive. A later analysis re-analyzed previously published TCR beta repertoires from 600 to 850 donors and added high-resolution HLA genotyping to study TCR occurrence patterns. HLA typing included class I and class II loci at four-digit resolution. Findings and caveats that apply to the study as a whole: The study listed 150 to 200 TCR beta chains as associated with cytomegalovirus. HLA typing was unavailable for some donors at each locus, so association tests used only the typed subset. Some IMGT-functional V segments, including TRBV6-2 and TRBV6-3, could not be distinguished by the 87-base-pair reads and were therefore excluded. In this cohort, only TCR beta chains were sequenced, and detectable features were limited by the absence of alpha or paired-chain data. A further reported finding was that TCR beta sequences accurately predicted the HLA-A and HLA-B alleles for most subjects in the first cohort. An earlier analysis of roughly 570 of the donors showed that most TCR beta V segments appeared in productive rearrangements either about 87% or about 30% of the time, which broadly matched IMGT annotations. Three of the identified cytomegalovirus-associated TCR beta chains were confirmed in vitro to be specific for cytomegalovirus antigens. The earlier analysis of approximately 560 of the donors excluded some 15 rarely observed V segments, including chromosome 9 orphons, because counts were too low. According to a later genetic analysis, donors in an Asian-associated ancestry cluster had fewer N-insertions in productive TCRs than the roughly 670-donor mean. The authors suggested that the approach could potentially be extended to other disease states and immunological phenotypes. Immune exposure information for the cohort was limited to CMV serostatus. A later analysis found that most CMV-associated TCR beta chains appeared HLA-restricted, with HLA associations seemingly driven largely by CMV exposure. Correlated functional status among segregating V segments might reflect linkage disequilibrium, but an unknown experimental factor could not be ruled out. Presence/absence analyses assumed roughly uniform sequencing depth across donors, an assumption that may not hold. Cytomegalovirus status was reported to be diagnosed by the classifier with high specificity and sensitivity in both the original and validation cohorts. According to a later analysis, TCR association rates differed among HLA loci, with DRB1 alleles showing the most associated TCRs and HLA-C alleles showing the fewest. When HLA alleles, especially DR and DQ, strongly co-occurred, TCR associations were difficult to assign to individual alleles. A later analysis reported that several top co-occurrence clusters appeared linked to parvovirus B19, influenza, CMV and Epstein-Barr virus. In a later analysis, 16,951 TCR beta sequences were associated with specific HLA alleles at a false discovery rate of 0.05. In a later analysis, HLA-associated TCR beta chains were found to be more clonally expanded and to have lower generation probabilities than equally common non-associated chains. A cluster of highly shared sequence variants was judged likely to represent a technical artifact of the sequencing pipeline. While some public TCRs were present in many individuals, most TCR sequences turned up only very rarely across donors. An association between a missense DCLRE1C variant and V-gene and J-gene trimming of TCR beta chains was found in a later genetic analysis and replicated in an independent cohort.

The cohort comprised approximately 700 healthy bone marrow donors. Cohort members were all nominally healthy when sampled, although unrecorded immune exposures were likely present. The donor was CMV seronegative and was included in the group of several hundred seronegative cohort members. A peripheral blood sample was collected from each donor, and TCR beta sequencing was performed on peripheral blood mononuclear cells. The Qiagen DNeasy Blood Extraction Kit was used to extract genomic DNA from the blood cell samples. This clone has only a few counts. Its antigen remains unidentified. No much larger clone exists at a distance of one base, and base qualities are not known. Trimming accounts for 2 bases at V and 3 bases at J, while the number of junction bases matched to no gene is 7. Counted from cysteine to phenylalanine, this CDR3 has 16 amino acids. Just CDR3 DNA is preserved here, 48 bases in frame from base 1. Based on the germline V gene, the CDR1 and CDR2 sequences are MDHEN and SYDVKM.

The library was generated by the immunoSEQ multiplex PCR assay. The multiplex PCR relied on a mix of 60 forward primers for TCR Vbeta segments and 13 reverse primers for TCR Jbeta segments. A multiplex PCR assay on genomic DNA amplified the CDR3 region of rearranged TCR beta genes. On the Illumina HiSeq System, the amplified TCR beta libraries were sequenced as 87-base-pair reads. Per the source publication's procedure: A later analysis tallied about 77 million unique TCR beta chains across the approximately 670 repertoires, and about 12 million of those chains were shared by two or more donors. A nearest-neighbor algorithm error-corrected the raw reads and collapsed the reads into unique sequences, merging closely related sequences to remove PCR and sequencing errors. CDR3 sequences were aligned to IMGT reference sequences to assign V, D and J gene segments. Each retained sequence needed at least a six-nucleotide match to both a V gene segment and a J gene segment. Rearrangements were classified as productive when the CDR3 lacked stop codons and remained in frame with V and J, and all other rearrangements were classified as non-productive. Following IMGT convention, CDR3 was defined as the stretch from the second conserved V-encoded cysteine to the conserved J-encoded phenylalanine. The earlier analysis of fewer than 700 of the donors excluded sequences that lacked an unambiguous match to a single V gene segment. An earlier analysis of several hundred of the donors called V segments functional above 56.7% productive rearrangements and segregating when the between-donor standard deviation exceeded 5%. To diagnose cytomegalovirus status from the catalog of TCR beta chain sequences, a statistical classification framework was built. A later analysis assigned V and J genes by comparing TCR nucleotide sequences with IMGT/GENE-DB human TR gene sequences. Using the TCRdist pipeline, a later analysis assigned CDR3 sequences along with most-parsimonious VDJ recombination scenarios. In a later analysis, each TCR beta chain was defined by its CDR3 amino acid sequence together with its V-gene family, and reads without a unique V-gene family were excluded. A later analysis removed 592 highly shared, low-generation-probability nucleotide sequences to deal with suspected cross-contamination and a sequencing artifact. A later analysis calculated a clonal expansion index for each public chain from normalized within-repertoire ranks of inferred template counts. In a later analysis, generation probabilities were computed with a VDJ recombination model fitted to out-of-frame rearrangements, and the resulting probabilities were checked against IGoR. Hypergeometric tests were used in a later analysis to score TCR-TCR, TCR-HLA and TCR-CMV co-occurrence, with a repertoire-size bias correction applied to the TCR pairs. A later analysis estimated false discovery rates by permuting HLA or CMV assignments 20 times. In a later analysis, co-occurring TCRs were grouped using DBSCAN, with TCRdist sequence similarity added in when clustering inside HLA-allele-positive subsets. For co-occurrence clustering, repertoires with fewer than 30,000 or more than 120,000 public chains were excluded, along with several repertoires with anomalous nucleotide sharing. TCRdb mirrors the immuneACCESS table, restricted to in-frame sequences. Some clones are absent from its copies; in checked studies, under half trace to an unresolved V gene, and the reason for the others is unknown. Clone size and V and J calls were adopted from that table, with D and trimming inferred from the DNA. This sample holds 150,000 to 170,000 clones; around 75% were observed only once. The top ten clonotypes cover over 1.1% of the sample.

The rearrangement combines TRBV28 with TRBJ2-7, and 10 junctional nucleotides match TRBD2. Sequenced sample: PBMCs. This clonotype originated in a man between 18 and 35 years old in good health and CMV-seronegative. The CDR3 region: CASSLPSSGRGYEQYF. The DNA is as follows: TGTGCCAGCAGTTTACCCTCTAGCGGGAGAGGCTACGAGCAGTACTTC.